This T cell receptor beta chain stems from a study of T cells after yellow fever vaccination (dated by TCRdb to 2018 to 2020). Turning to the overall study: The SMART-Seq v4 Ultra Low Input RNA kit was used to prepare libraries from fractions with low cell numbers. To follow T-cell clones before and after both primary and booster YFV17D yellow fever vaccination, bulk TCR alpha and beta repertoires underwent longitudinal sequencing. Two healthy male donors, one aged 18 to 30 and one aged 30 to 40 years, were included in the cohort. Blood was drawn at multiple timepoints before and after primary and secondary immunization, with bulk PBMC replicates and cell subsets isolated.

The CDR3 runs 15 residues from the cysteine to the phenylalanine. The entry retains the CDR3 DNA only, 45 bases that are in frame from base 1. Reading the germline V gene gives CDR1 MNHEY and CDR2 SVGAGI. Compared with germline, V lacks 4 bases and J lacks 1 base; bases without a gene match: 5. Study-wide findings and limitations: Computational filtering was required because FACS-sorted repertoires could contain abundant contaminating clonotypes from the bulk population. After the booster, most of the clones that had expanded following primary vaccination were detected again (roughly 97% of CD4 and more than 85% of CD8), which suggests that memory was broadly maintained. The secondary T-cell response was found to be weaker but faster than the primary response, with a peak reached on day 5 rather than on day 15. A small share of clonotypes occurred in both CD4 and CD8 compartments, likely arising from convergent recombination. Because only a couple of donors were included in the study, the extent to which the findings can be generalized is limited.

Synthesis of TCR cDNA relied on 5'RACE template switching, a step that introduced a universal primer site along with unique molecular identifiers. Priming for cDNA synthesis came from both the TCR alpha and TCR beta constant segments. Library amplification used two PCR steps, and the second PCR step added sample barcodes and sequencing adapters. Sequencing of the libraries was done on either Illumina HiSeq 2500 (2x100 bp) or NovaSeq (2x150 bp). The study's processing was this. Demultiplexing of reads and collapsing into UMI consensus sequences were performed with MIGEC, and V(D)J alignment was carried out with MiXCR. Using edgeR on replicate PBMC samples, clonotypes were called vaccine-responding if FDR was below 0.01 and the log2 fold change was above 5 up to day 15. CD4 or CD8 identity was assigned to each bulk clonotype according to whether the clonotype was present at higher abundance in the sequenced CD4 repertoire or the sequenced CD8 repertoire. The public sequencing data were trimmed at Q25 with fastp and processed into clonotypes with MiXCR by TCRdb, which kept only in-frame beta chains. Every distinct CDR3 protein forms one entry, paired with its most common genes and DNA. Here the V and J calls rest on TCRdb's processing, not on the authors' analysis. This sample holds a few hundred thousand distinct CDR3 sequences; less than 20% were observed only once. Approximately 15% of the sample rests with the top ten.

The treatment or condition label, read with the paper, signifies: live attenuated yellow fever vaccine strain. At each blood-draw timepoint, two biological replicates of bulk PBMCs were collected. A standard Ficoll-Paque protocol was used to isolate PBMCs from peripheral blood. TriZol was used to extract RNA from bulk PBMCs, from CD4 and CD8 fractions, and from dextramer-positive and dextramer-negative fractions. On this clonotype itself: Its antigen is not yet known. Base qualities are not recorded, but no much larger clone differs from it by a single base.

The receptor's source is a man aged 18 to 29 who received the YFV17D yellow fever vaccine. This sequence uses TRBV6-5 and TRBJ2-3; a stretch of 7 junction bases matches TRBD1. The sequencing used PBMCs, collected 5 days after the first yellow fever vaccination. This receptor carries the CDR3 CASSSPGQRTDTQYF. The DNA sequence follows: TGTGCCAGCAGTTCCCCGGGACAGCGCACAGATACGCAGTATTTT.